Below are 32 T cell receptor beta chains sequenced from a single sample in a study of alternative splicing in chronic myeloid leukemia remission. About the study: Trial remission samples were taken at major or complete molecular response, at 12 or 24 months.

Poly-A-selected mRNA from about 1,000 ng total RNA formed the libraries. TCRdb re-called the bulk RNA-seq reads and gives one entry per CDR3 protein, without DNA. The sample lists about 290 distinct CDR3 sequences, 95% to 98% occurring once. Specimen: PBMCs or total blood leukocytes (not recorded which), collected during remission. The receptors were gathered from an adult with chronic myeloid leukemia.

The CDR3 here is CASSPWGYEQYF. The chain recombines TRBV18 with TRBJ2-7; TCRdb proposes TRBD2, but this gene call is untestable without DNA. Looked up from germline, CDR1 is KGHSH and CDR2 is LQKENI. The CDR3 covers 12 residues.

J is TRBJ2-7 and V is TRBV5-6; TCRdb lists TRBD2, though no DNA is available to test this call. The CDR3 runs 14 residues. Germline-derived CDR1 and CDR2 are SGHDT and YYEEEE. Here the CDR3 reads CASNLGVSVYEQYF.

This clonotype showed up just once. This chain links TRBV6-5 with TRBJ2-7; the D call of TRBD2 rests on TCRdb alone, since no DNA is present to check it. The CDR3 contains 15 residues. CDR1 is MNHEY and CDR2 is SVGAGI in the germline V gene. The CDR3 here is CASSYSRLAGGEQYF.

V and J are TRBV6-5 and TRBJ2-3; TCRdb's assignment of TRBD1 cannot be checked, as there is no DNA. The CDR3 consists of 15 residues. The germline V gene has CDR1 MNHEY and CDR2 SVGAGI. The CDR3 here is CASGTTGPGTDTQYF.

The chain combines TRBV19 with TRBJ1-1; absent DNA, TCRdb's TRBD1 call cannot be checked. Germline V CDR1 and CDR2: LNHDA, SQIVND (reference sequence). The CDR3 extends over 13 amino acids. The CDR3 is CASIGQGPGEAFF.

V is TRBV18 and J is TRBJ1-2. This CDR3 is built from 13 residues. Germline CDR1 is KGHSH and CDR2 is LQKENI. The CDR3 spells CASSPALDYGYTF.

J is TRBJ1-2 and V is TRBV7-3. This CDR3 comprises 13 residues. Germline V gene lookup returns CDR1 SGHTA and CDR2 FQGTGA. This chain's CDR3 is CASSLTGSGGYTF.

The CDR3 loop reads CASTLTGQEKTEAFF. V gene TRBV5-1 combines with J gene TRBJ1-1. There are 15 residues in the CDR3. CDR1 and CDR2 from the germline V gene are SGHRS and YFSETQ.

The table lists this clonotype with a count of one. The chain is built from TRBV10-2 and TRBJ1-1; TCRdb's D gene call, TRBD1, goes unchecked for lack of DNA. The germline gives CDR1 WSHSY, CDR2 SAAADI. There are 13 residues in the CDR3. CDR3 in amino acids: CASRYTGDTEAFF.

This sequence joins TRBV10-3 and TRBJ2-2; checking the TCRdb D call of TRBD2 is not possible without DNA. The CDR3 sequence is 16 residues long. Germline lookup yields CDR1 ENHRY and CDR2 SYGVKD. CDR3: CAISDSRDRKTGELFF.

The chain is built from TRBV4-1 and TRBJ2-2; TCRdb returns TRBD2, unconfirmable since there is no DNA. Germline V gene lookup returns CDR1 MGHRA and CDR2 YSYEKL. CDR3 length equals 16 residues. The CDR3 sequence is CASSQYSGRSTGELFF.

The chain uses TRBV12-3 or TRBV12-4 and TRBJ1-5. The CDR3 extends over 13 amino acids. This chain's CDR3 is CASSFGVYQPQHF.

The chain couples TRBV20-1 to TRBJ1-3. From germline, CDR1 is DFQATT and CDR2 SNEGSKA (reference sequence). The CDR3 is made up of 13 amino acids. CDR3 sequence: CSAVKGAGNTIYF.

CDR3 loop: CSARTSGRSYNEQFF. The chain carries TRBV20-1 and TRBJ2-1; TCRdb outputs TRBD2, but without DNA this stays unchecked. Germline V CDR1 and CDR2: DFQATT, SNEGSKA (reference sequence). The CDR3 runs 15 residues.

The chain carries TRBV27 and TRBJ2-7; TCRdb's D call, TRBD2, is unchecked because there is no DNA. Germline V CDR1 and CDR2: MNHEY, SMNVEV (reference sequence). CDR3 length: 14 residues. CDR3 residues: CASSHPGTSGRVYF.

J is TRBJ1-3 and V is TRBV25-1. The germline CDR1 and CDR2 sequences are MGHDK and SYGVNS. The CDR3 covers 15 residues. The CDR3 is CASSSTGGSGNTIYF.

The CDR3 loop is CASSSGRLAGINEQFF. This chain connects TRBV27 to TRBJ2-1; the D call of TRBD2 rests on TCRdb alone, since no DNA is present to check it. CDR1 is MNHEY and CDR2 is SMNVEV in the germline V gene (reference sequence). The length of the CDR3 is 16 residues.

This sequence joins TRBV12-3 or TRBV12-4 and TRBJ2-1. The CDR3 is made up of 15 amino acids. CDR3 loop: CASSPTPISYNEQFF.

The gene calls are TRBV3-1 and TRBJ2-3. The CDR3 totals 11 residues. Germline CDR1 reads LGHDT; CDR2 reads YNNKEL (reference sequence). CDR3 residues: CASSSTDTQYF.

CDR3 in amino acids: CSARASNSNQPQHF. V gene TRBV20-1 combines with J gene TRBJ1-5. CDR3 length equals 14 residues. The germline gives CDR1 DFQATT, CDR2 SNEGSKA (reference sequence).

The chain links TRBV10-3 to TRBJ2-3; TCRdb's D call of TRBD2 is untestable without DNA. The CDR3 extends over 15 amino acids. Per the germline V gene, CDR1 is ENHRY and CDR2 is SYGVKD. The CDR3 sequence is CAISEGGISTDTQYF.

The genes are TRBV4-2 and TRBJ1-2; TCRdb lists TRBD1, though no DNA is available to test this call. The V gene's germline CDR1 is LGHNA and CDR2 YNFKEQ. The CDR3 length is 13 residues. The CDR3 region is CASSPEQDGGYTF.

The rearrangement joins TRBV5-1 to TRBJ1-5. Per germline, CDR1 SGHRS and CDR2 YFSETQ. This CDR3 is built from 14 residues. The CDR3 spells CASSLDSSNQPQHF.

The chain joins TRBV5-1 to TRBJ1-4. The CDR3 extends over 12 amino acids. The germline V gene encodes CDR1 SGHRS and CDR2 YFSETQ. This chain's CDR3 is CASRQGNEKLFF.

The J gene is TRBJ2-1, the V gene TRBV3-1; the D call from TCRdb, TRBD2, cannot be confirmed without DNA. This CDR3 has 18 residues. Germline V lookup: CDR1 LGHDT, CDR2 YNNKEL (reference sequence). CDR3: CASSQDKAGRPGSNEQFF.

CDR3 protein: CASKDGGTDTQYF. V and J are TRBV2 and TRBJ2-3; with no DNA, the TCRdb D assignment of TRBD2 cannot be verified. Per germline, CDR1 SNHLY and CDR2 FYNNEI. The CDR3 spans 13 residues.

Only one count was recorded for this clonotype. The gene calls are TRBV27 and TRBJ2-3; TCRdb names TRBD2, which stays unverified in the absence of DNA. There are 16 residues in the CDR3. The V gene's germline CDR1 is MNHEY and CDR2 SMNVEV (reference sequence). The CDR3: CASSLRARGRGDTQYF.

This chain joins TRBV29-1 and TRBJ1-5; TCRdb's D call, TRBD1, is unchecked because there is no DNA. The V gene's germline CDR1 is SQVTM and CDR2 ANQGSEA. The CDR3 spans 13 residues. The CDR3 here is CSVLTGGNQPQHF.

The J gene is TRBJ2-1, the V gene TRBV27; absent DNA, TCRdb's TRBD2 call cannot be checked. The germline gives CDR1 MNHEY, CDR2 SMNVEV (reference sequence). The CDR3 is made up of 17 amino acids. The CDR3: CASSLAPLAGGPNEQFF.

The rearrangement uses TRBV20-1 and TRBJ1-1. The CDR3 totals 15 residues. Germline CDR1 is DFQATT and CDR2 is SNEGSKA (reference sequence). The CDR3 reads CSARVGTGVNTEAFF.

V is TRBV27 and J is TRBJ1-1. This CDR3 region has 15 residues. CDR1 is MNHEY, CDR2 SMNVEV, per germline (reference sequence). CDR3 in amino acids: CASSLRGGGLTEAFF.

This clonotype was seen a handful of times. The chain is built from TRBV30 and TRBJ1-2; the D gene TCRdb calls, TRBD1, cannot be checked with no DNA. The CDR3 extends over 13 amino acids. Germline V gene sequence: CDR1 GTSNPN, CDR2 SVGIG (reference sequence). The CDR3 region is CAWTGTGYYGYTF.